These 2 T cell receptor beta chains originate from one sample sequenced in a study of vaccination and CD4 T cells after COVID-19. Time point here: late sampling 161 to 241 days after vaccination in a few convalescent patients. The treatment here: roughly 11-day PBMC culture with coronavirus spike peptide pools or control peptides (ViraFEST assay). With the Oncomine TCR Beta short-read assay, DNA from cultured CD4+ T cells was sequenced. TCRdb re-called the PCR reads with MiXCR, one entry per CDR3 protein. The sample includes over 20,000 distinct CDR3 sequences, roughly 33% of them seen just once. These receptors' targets are unknown. Sequencing used CD4+ T cells from blood, cultured in vitro, obtained about 7 months after SARS-CoV-2 vaccination. The origin of the receptors is a human donor who had recovered from COVID-19.

The rearrangement joins TRBV7-9 to TRBJ2-2; TRBD1 aligns across 10 bases. Germline values: CDR1 SEHNR, CDR2 FQNEAQ (reference sequence). The CDR3 loop spans 14 amino acids. V trimming: 5 bases; J trimming: 11 bases; junction bases outside the gene matches: 8. In DNA, the CDR3 is TGTGCCAGCAGCATCAGACAGGGGGCGGCTGAGCTGTTTTTT. It specifies CASSIRQGAAELFF. The full variable domain, with the rest looked up from reference TRBV7-9 and TRBJ2-2, is DTGVSQNPRHKITKRGQNVTFRCDPISEHNRLYWYRQTLGQGPEFLTYFQNEAQLEKSRLLSDRFSAERPKGSFSTLEIQRTEQGDSAMYLCASSIRQGAAELFFGEGSRLTVL.

This clonotype came up a few times. This chain connects TRBV20-1 to TRBJ1-2; tentatively, D is TRBD1 (5 bases). V lost 0 bases and J 7 bases, leaving 15 bases between the germline ends. Germline V gene data show CDR1 as DFQATT and CDR2 as SNEGSKA (reference sequence). This CDR3 region has 14 residues. CDR3 residues: CSARDVRDYSGYTF. CDR3 nucleotides: TGCAGTGCTAGAGATGTAAGGGACTATTCTGGCTACACCTTC.